These 13 T cell receptor beta chains share one sample of origin, sequenced in a study of breast tumors, draining lymph nodes, adjacent tissues. The lymph nodes were axillary draining lymph nodes from breast cancer patients. A single record per CDR3 protein comes from TCRdb applying MiXCR to the multiplex PCR reads. Of 170,000 or so distinct CDR3 sequences listed, approximately 33% were seen once; the top ten hold 3.5% to 4.5%. The sequencing sample was made of axillary lymph node tissue. These receptors were obtained from a female donor with breast cancer. Some clones in this sample may be carry-over from other donors' samples.

This clonotype was observed at least ten times. V usage is TRBV15 and J usage is TRBJ1-2; D uncertain. This CDR3 contains 16 residues. V lost 0 bases, J lost 2 bases, and 13 bases lay in between. Germline values: CDR1 LNHNV, CDR2 YYDKDF (reference sequence). CDR3 bases: TGTGCCACCAGCAGAGATCTGAGGGCTGCCAACTATGGCTACACCTTC. Amino acid sequence: CATSRDLRAANYGYTF.

This chain uses TRBV20-1 with TRBJ2-1; maybe TRBD2 (5 bases). V lost 3 bases and J 8 bases, leaving 20 bases between the germline ends. CDR3 length: 15 residues. Germline loops: CDR1 DFQATT, CDR2 SNEGSKA (reference sequence). The CDR3 loop is CSASPAVGDIDEQFF. In DNA form, the CDR3 reads TGCAGTGCTAGCCCGGCAGTGGGAGATATAGATGAGCAGTTCTTC.

This clonotype was counted a few times. The chain carries TRBV6-4 and TRBJ2-5; unclear D gene. The CDR3 spans 13 residues. Germline CDR1 and CDR2: MRHNA and SNTAGT. V was shortened by 0 bases and J by 7 bases, with 9 bases between the two germline ends. The CDR3 DNA reads as TGTGCCAGCAGTGACTCGGCGGCCGGGACCCAGTACTTC. Its translation is CASSDSAAGTQYF.

The chain combines TRBV30 with TRBJ2-3; TRBD2 matches 12 bases. CDR3 length equals 16 residues. Germline values: CDR1 GTSNPN, CDR2 SVGIG (reference sequence). J was trimmed by 0 bases and V by 8 bases; bases with no gene match: 9. DNA for the CDR3: TGTGCCGGGACTAGCGGGTCCTCCTCTAGCACAGATACGCAGTATTTT. Its protein product is CAGTSGSSSSTDTQYF.

With respect to this clonotype: Given a much more abundant clone one base away, this may be a read error. CDR3 region: CVWTIMGGNTIYF. In DNA form, the CDR3 reads TGTGTCTGGACCATCATGGGGGGAAACACCATATATTTT. The V gene is TRBV30, the J gene TRBJ1-3; no firm D call. The CDR3 extends over 13 amino acids. Germline lookup yields CDR1 GTSNPN and CDR2 SVGIG (reference sequence). Full variable domain (remainder filled in from reference TRBV30 and TRBJ1-3): SQTIHQWPATLVQPVGSPLSLECTVEGTSNPNLYWYRQAAGRGLQLLFYSVGIGQISSEVPQNLSASRPQDRQFILSSKKLLLSDSGFYLCVWTIMGGNTIYFGEGSWLTVV.

At least ten counts were recorded for this clonotype. V gene TRBV7-2 combines with J gene TRBJ2-7; 7 bases line up with TRBD2. Germline-derived CDR1 and CDR2 are SGHTA and FQGNSA. CDR3 length: 14 residues. V was pared by 5 bases and J by 3 bases, with 7 bases of the junction left unmatched. The CDR3 DNA reads TGTGCCAGCAGCACCGGACTAGGGTACTACGAGCAGTACTTC. This codes for CASSTGLGYYEQYF.

To note about this clonotype: In this CDR3 the conserved last residue, phenylalanine or tryptophan, is missing, so a read error is likely. The gene calls are TRBV12-3 or TRBV12-4 and TRBJ2-5; D is possibly TRBD1 (6 bases). Between the trimmed V and J ends, which lost 8 bases and 4 bases, there was a span of 14 bases. The CDR3 totals 13 residues. The CDR3 sequence is CASLQTGAETQYL. CDR3 bases: TGTGCCAGCCTCCAGACAGGAGCAGAGACCCAGTACCTC.

Ten or more counts support this clonotype. CDR3 coding DNA: TGTGCCAGCAAATCCGGGAGGACTCGCACAGATACGCAGTATTTT. Translation gives CASKSGRTRTDTQYF. The chain joins TRBV25-1 to TRBJ2-3; 7 bases are shared with TRBD2. The junction had 8 bases not matched to a gene; V was cut back by 7 bases and J by 1 base. Germline-derived CDR1 and CDR2 are MGHDK and SYGVNS. The CDR3 has 15 amino acids.

This clonotype was found a few times. A read error is possible here, since a much larger clone lies one base away. This chain joins TRBV2 and TRBJ1-2; the D is unclear. Trimming removed 6 bases from V and 5 bases from J, with 16 bases in between. Germline V gene lookup returns CDR1 SNHLY and CDR2 FYNNEI. The CDR3 is 14 residues long. The CDR3 DNA follows: TGTGCCAGCAGGCCGAGAGGATTTCTTTATGGCTACACCTTC. Translation: CASRPRGFLYGYTF.

This clonotype was detected many times. The gene calls are TRBV11-3 and TRBJ1-6; D unclear. The germline V gene has CDR1 SGHNT and CDR2 YENEEA. V lost 5 bases to trimming and J lost 0 bases, with 11 bases between them. The CDR3 totals 16 residues. The chain's CDR3 is CASSAPRSSYNSPLHF. CDR3 DNA: TGTGCCAGCAGCGCCCCGCGGAGCTCCTATAATTCACCCCTCCACTTT.

This clonotype was detected many times. V and J are TRBV9 and TRBJ2-1; TRBD2 agrees at 12 bases. The CDR3 is 15 residues long. V shed 0 bases and J 10 bases; nucleotides not matched to a gene: 5. CDR1 and CDR2 (germline): SGDLS, YYNGEE. CDR3 loop: CASSVASGGAREQFF. The CDR3 nucleotides read TGTGCCAGCAGCGTAGCTAGCGGGGGGGCCCGGGAGCAGTTCTTC.

This clonotype has at least ten counts. This sequence joins TRBV20-1 and TRBJ2-1; D is possibly TRBD2 (6 bases). This CDR3 region has 16 residues. Trimming took 0 bases from V and 3 from J, leaving 15 bases between them. The germline V gene has CDR1 DFQATT and CDR2 SNEGSKA (reference sequence). This CDR3 is CSAREPSAAGYNEQFF. CDR3 DNA sequence: TGCAGTGCTAGAGAGCCTAGCGCTGCTGGCTACAATGAGCAGTTCTTC.

V is TRBV3-1 and J is TRBJ2-5; 7 bases line up with TRBD1. This CDR3 region has 14 residues. V lost 1 base to trimming and J lost 2 bases; unmatched junction nucleotides: 1. Looked up from germline, CDR1 is LGHDT and CDR2 is YNNKEL (reference sequence). This CDR3 is CASSQGTGQETQYF. The CDR3 coding sequence is TGTGCCAGCAGCCAAGGGACAGGTCAAGAGACCCAGTACTTC.